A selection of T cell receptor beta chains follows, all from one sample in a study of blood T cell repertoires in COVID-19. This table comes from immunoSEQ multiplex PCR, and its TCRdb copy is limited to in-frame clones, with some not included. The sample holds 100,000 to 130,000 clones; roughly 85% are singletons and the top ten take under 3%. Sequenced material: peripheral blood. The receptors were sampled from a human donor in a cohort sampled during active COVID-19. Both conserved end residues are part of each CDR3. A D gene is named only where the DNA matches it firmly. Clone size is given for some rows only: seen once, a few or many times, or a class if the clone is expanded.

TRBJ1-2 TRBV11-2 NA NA TGTGCCAGCAGCTTACAGGGTGGCCCCTATGGCTACACCTTC CASSLQGGPYGYTF
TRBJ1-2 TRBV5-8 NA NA TGTGCCAGCAGCTTGGGGGGGCAGGATGGCTACACCTTC CASSLGGQDGYTF
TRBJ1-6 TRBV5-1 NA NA TGCGCCAGCAGCTCGGGAACAGGGAAATCACCCCTCCACTTT CASSSGTGKSPLHF
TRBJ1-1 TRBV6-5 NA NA TGTGCCAGCAGTTACGATCGGGGAACTGAAGCTTTCTTT CASSYDRGTEAFF
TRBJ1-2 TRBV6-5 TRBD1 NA TGTGCCAGCAGTTTACAAGAAGGGGGCCATGGCTACACCTTC CASSLQEGGHGYTF
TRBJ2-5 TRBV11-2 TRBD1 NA TGTGCCAGCAGCTTAAGGACAGGCACCCAAGAGACCCAGTACTTC CASSLRTGTQETQYF
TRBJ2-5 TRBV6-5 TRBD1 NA TGTGCCAGCAGCCGTACGGACAGGGGGAGGGAGACCCAGTACTTC CASSRTDRGRETQYF
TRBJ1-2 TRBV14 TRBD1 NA TGTGCCAGCAGCCAAGATTTTTGGGACAGGGATAAGGGCTACACCTTC CASSQDFWDRDKGYTF
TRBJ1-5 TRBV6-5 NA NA TGTGCCAGCAGTTACTCAGGGGCAAAGCCCCAGCATTTT CASSYSGAKPQHF
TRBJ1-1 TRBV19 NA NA TGTGCCAGTAGTATCGGGAACACTGAAGCTTTCTTT CASSIGNTEAFF
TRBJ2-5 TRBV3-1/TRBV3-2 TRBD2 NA TGTGCCAGCAGCGACCGACTAGCGGGAGGGCTCGGGGAGACCCAGTACTTC CASSDRLAGGLGETQYF
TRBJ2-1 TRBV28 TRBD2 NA TGTGCCAGCAGTTTACTTAGCGGGGCTGGCAGGAATGAGCAGTTCTTC CASSLLSGAGRNEQFF
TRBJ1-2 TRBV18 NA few TGTGCCAGCTCACCACTTTCAGGAGGGGTCTATGGCTACACCTTC CASSPLSGGVYGYTF
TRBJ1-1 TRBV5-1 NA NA TGCGCCAGCAGCTATCGTCAGATGAACACTGAAGCTTTCTTT CASSYRQMNTEAFF
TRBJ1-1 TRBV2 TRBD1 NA TGTGCCAGCACCGGCCGACAGGGGGACACTGAAGCTTTCTTT CASTGRQGDTEAFF
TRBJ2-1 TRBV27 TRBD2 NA TGTGCCAGCAGTAGCCCTAGCGGGAACCTGGAATACAATGAGCAGTTCTTC CASSSPSGNLEYNEQFF
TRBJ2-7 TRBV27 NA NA TGTGCCAGCAGCTACCCATCAAGGGCGGGCGCCTACGAGCAGTACTTC CASSYPSRAGAYEQYF
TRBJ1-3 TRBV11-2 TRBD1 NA TGTGCCAGCAGCCTAAATTCAGGGGGCGCCGCTGGAAACACCATATATTTT CASSLNSGGAAGNTIYF
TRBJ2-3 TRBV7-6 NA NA TGTGCCAGCAGCCCCGGACTTGGCTCGCAGTATTTT CASSPGLGSQYF
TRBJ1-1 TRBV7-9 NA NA TGTGCCAGCAGCACGATAGATGAAGCTTTCTTT CASSTIDEAFF
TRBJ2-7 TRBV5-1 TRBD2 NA TGCGCCAGCAGCTTGACTGGACTAGCGGGACTCTACGAGCAGTACTTC CASSLTGLAGLYEQYF
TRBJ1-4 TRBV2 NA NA TGTGCCAGCAGTGTTCCCTATCCAGGAGAAAAACTGTTTTTT CASSVPYPGEKLFF
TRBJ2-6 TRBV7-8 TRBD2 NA TGTGCCAGCAGCTTCCCGGGACTAGATCTCTCTGGGGCCAACGTCCTGACTTTC CASSFPGLDLSGANVLTF
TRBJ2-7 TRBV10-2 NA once TGCGCCAGCACTCCAGCGTCCCTTACCTACGAGCAGTACTTC CASTPASLTYEQYF
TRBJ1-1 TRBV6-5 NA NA TGTGCCGCTACCTTAACAGAGAACACTGAAGCTTTCTTT CAATLTENTEAFF
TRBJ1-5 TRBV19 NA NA TGTGCCAGTAGTATTGCCTCTCGGGGGGCAAGTCAGCCCCAGCATTTT CASSIASRGASQPQHF
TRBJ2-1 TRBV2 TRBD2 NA TGTGCCAGCAGTCCTAGCGGGGGGGCCTTTAATGAGCAGTTCTTC CASSPSGGAFNEQFF
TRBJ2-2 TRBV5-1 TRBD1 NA TGCGCCAGCAGCTCCCGGGACAGCGTATCGAACACCGGGGAGCTGTTTTTT CASSSRDSVSNTGELFF
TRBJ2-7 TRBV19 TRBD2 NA TGTGCCAGTAGTATATCGGGCGGGGGAGCTGGCGAGCAGTACTTC CASSISGGGAGEQYF
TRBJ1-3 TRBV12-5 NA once TGTGCTAGTGGTCTTACGCGGAACACCATATATTTT CASGLTRNTIYF